The 4 T cell receptor beta chains below come from one sample, sequenced in a study of regulatory T cells in long-lasting Graves disease. The time point is: persistent/refractory GD, antithyroid drugs over 5 years with positive TRAb. The authors made the TCR library using RNA they extracted from PBMCs. The authors built TCR beta libraries using iRepertoire HTBI primers and Arm-PCR of CDR3 regions. From the multiplex PCR reads, TCRdb called clonotypes with MiXCR, one entry per CDR3 protein. The repertoire has about 450,000 distinct CDR3 sequences, 20% to 25% of them found once; the top ten carry roughly 28%. The sequencing used peripheral blood mononuclear cells (PBMCs), collected when the disease was refractory, from a patient treated with antithyroid drugs. These receptors were obtained from a female donor with Graves disease.

The gene calls are TRBV7-3 and TRBJ2-3; 8 bases fit TRBD1. This CDR3 comprises 16 residues. In germline, CDR1 is SGHTA, CDR2 FQGTGA. V was clipped by 5 bases and J by 1 base; unmatched bases: 8. As DNA, the CDR3 is TGTGCCAGCAGCGACAATTTCAGGGGGCGCACAGATACGCAGTATTTT. It specifies CASSDNFRGRTDTQYF.

This clonotype was counted ten times or more. J is TRBJ2-5 and V is TRBV24-1; 7 nucleotides align to TRBD1. Per the germline V gene, CDR1 is KGHDR and CDR2 is SFDVKD. There are 13 residues in the CDR3. The trim removed 6 bases at V and 4 bases at J, leaving 4 bases unmatched. In nucleotides, the CDR3 is TGTGCCACCAGTCAGGGGGTCGGAGAGACCCAGTACTTC. Translating gives CATSQGVGETQYF.

With regard to this clonotype: This may be a read error: a much more frequent sequence differs by one nucleotide. The chain is built from TRBV2 and TRBJ2-7; D may correspond to TRBD1 or TRBD2 (5 bases each). CDR1 SNHLY and CDR2 FYNNEI come from the germline V gene. This CDR3 has 12 residues. CDR3 sequence: CASRRPGAPGNF. Here the CDR3 DNA reads TGTGCCAGCAGGAGACCCGGGGCCCCCGGGAACTTC.

In its sample, this clonotype was seen once. The V and J genes are TRBV30 and TRBJ1-1; perhaps TRBD1 as D (5 bases). The CDR3 totals 13 residues. With 4 bases removed from V and 5 bases from J, the gap between germline ends came to 14 bases. Germline V gives CDR1 GTSNPN, CDR2 SVGIG (reference sequence). In DNA, the CDR3 is TGTGCCTGGACACTTCAGGGATATACTGAAGCTTTCTTT. This translates into CAWTLQGYTEAFF.